This entry concerns a single TCR beta chain. Its antigen remains unknown. The data stem from a study of T cell responses to AZD1222 COVID-19 vaccine. In the study overall: Second doses that came at about 4 or about 12 weeks were put together.

Whole-study findings and limits: Baseline seropositivity characterized only a handful of AZD1222 recipients.

Here immunoSEQ multiplex PCR was the method, and the copy in TCRdb shows in-frame clones only, minus some. The table records tens of thousands of clones, roughly 80% of them present only once. CDR1 and CDR2 (germline): SGHDT, YYEEEE. The V gene lost 1 base and the J gene lost 6 bases, with 16 bases spanning the gap. CDR3 length: 16 amino acids. This TCR derives from an adult in good health. This specimen consisted of peripheral blood, obtained on day 0 of AZD1222 vaccination. The chain recombines TRBV5-6 with TRBJ1-4; D perhaps matches TRBD1 (6 bases). CDR3 bases: TGTGCCAGCAGCTTGCTTCTCGGGGGGCGGGATGAAAAACTGTTTTTT. Protein product: CASSLLLGGRDEKLFF.